These 22 T cell receptor beta chains were sequenced from one sample in a study of tumor-infiltrating lymphocytes in localized non-small cell lung cancer. TCRdb keeps only in-frame clones here, not all; method: immunoSEQ multiplex PCR. The sample consists of several thousand clones, less than 75% of them appearing once. The sequencing input was lung tumor tissue. The receptors stem from a human donor with non-small cell lung cancer.

The gene calls are TRBV9 and TRBJ2-7, with D tentatively TRBD1 (6 bases). Germline V gene lookup returns CDR1 SGDLS and CDR2 YYNGEE. Deletions cut 0 bases from V and 8 bases from J, with 12 bases between. CDR3 length equals 13 residues. DNA of the CDR3: TGTGCCAGCAGCGTAGGCGCCCAGGGGCAGCAGTACTTC. Translation: CASSVGAQGQQYF.

This clone was recorded a few times. The chain carries TRBV4-1 and TRBJ1-3, with unresolved D. V dropped 2 bases and J dropped 0 bases, with 11 bases sitting between them. Germline assignment: CDR1 MGHRA and CDR2 YSYEKL. CDR3 size: 16 residues. CDR3 residues: CASSQLQTGSGNTIYF. The CDR3, as DNA: TGCGCCAGCAGCCAACTCCAAACGGGCTCTGGAAACACCATATATTTT.

This clone was observed a few times. The chain recombines TRBV27 with TRBJ2-2, with 7 nucleotides matching TRBD1. Germline CDR1 and CDR2: MNHEY and SMNVEV (reference sequence). The CDR3 runs to 13 residues. J gave up 4 bases and V 10 bases, and 6 bases lay outside the gene matches. CDR3 DNA: TGTGCCACCGGGACAGCTCTCACCGGGGAGCTGTTTTTT. It is translated as CATGTALTGELFF.

The chain is built from TRBV6-6 and TRBJ2-5; TRBD2 matches at 7 bases. CDR1 MNHNY and CDR2 SVGAGI come from the germline V gene (reference sequence). The CDR3 has 14 amino acids. V trimming: 5 bases; J trimming: 5 bases; junction bases outside the gene matches: 8. In DNA form, the CDR3 reads TGTGCCAGCAGTCCGGGACGGGAGGTGGAGACCCAGTACTTC. It translates to CASSPGREVETQYF.

There are a few counts of this clone. The chain employs TRBV11-2 and TRBJ1-5, with D perhaps matching TRBD1 (5 bases). The ends were cut back, 0 bases at V and 8 bases at J, with 14 bases in the middle. The CDR3 contains 15 residues. Per germline, CDR1 SGHAT and CDR2 FQNNGV. DNA for the CDR3: TGTGCCAGCAGCTTAGATGGTGGGGGGGGGAAGCCCCAGCATTTT. The encoded protein is CASSLDGGGGKPQHF.

The V call is TRBV4-2, the J call TRBJ2-2; 8 positions agree with TRBD1. Germline-derived CDR1 and CDR2 are LGHNA and YNFKEQ. The ends lost 0 bases at V and 2 bases at J; junction bases unmatched: 8. The CDR3 contains 18 residues. The chain's CDR3 is CASSQDKRDRRNTGELFF. The CDR3 region has the DNA TGTGCCAGCAGCCAAGATAAGAGGGACAGGAGAAACACCGGGGAGCTGTTTTTT.

CDR3 amino acids: CASSLEGAGPSVTEAFF. The CDR3 nucleotides are TGCGCCAGCAGCTTGGAGGGAGCAGGACCAAGTGTGACTGAAGCTTTCTTT. This rearrangement joins TRBV5-1 to TRBJ1-1; D unclear. V was clipped by 0 bases and J by 5 bases, with 20 bases between them. CDR3 size: 17 residues. Germline V gene sequence: CDR1 SGHRS, CDR2 YFSETQ.

The rearrangement links TRBV7-9 to TRBJ2-3; 7 bases align to TRBD2. The CDR3 length is 16 residues. Germline CDR1 reads SEHNR; CDR2 reads FQNEAQ (reference sequence). V lost 2 bases, J lost 1 base, and 6 bases stayed unmatched. CDR3 amino acids: CASSLSAGEGTDTQYF. The CDR3 nucleotides read TGTGCCAGCAGCTTATCGGCGGGGGAGGGCACAGATACGCAGTATTTT. Variable domain in full (rest from reference TRBV7-9 and TRBJ2-3): DTGVSQNPRHKITKRGQNVTFRCDPISEHNRLYWYRQTLGQGPEFLTYFQNEAQLEKSRLLSDRFSAERPKGSFSTLEIQRTEQGDSAMYLCASSLSAGEGTDTQYFGPGTRLTVL.

The genes are TRBV9 and TRBJ2-7, with TRBD1 identical over 9 bases. CDR1 and CDR2 from the germline V gene are SGDLS and YYNGEE. The CDR3 spans 16 residues. Trimming cost V 0 bases and J 4 bases; bases outside gene matches: 8. The DNA for the CDR3 is TGTGCCAGCAGCGTAGAGGGGACAGGGTCGGTATACGAGCAGTACTTC. Residues: CASSVEGTGSVYEQYF.

By share, this clone ranks as medium-sized. The V call is TRBV2, the J call TRBJ1-2; 11 nucleotides agree with TRBD1. Germline CDR1 SNHLY, CDR2 FYNNEI. This CDR3 region has 16 residues. The J segment lost 5 bases and the V segment lost 6 bases, leaving 11 bases of the junction unmatched. The CDR3 DNA is TGTGCCAGCAGCCAGGACAGGGGGCGCAGGGATTATGGCTACACCTTC. It specifies CASSQDRGRRDYGYTF.

This clone is termed medium-sized. V usage is TRBV7-9 and J usage is TRBJ1-4; the D gene is possibly TRBD1 (6 bases). This CDR3 region has 15 residues. In germline, CDR1 is SEHNR, CDR2 FQNEAQ (reference sequence). Trimming took off 5 bases at V and 3 bases at J, with 13 bases between the two ends. As DNA, the CDR3 is TGTGCCAGCAGCCCAGACAGGTTCCCTAATGAAAAACTGTTTTTT. Translation gives CASSPDRFPNEKLFF.

The V and J genes are TRBV4-2 and TRBJ2-3; D perhaps matches TRBD2 (6 bases). V lost 1 base and J 3 bases, leaving 14 bases between the germline ends. This CDR3 spans 16 amino acids. CDR1 and CDR2 (germline): LGHNA, YNFKEQ. The CDR3 nucleotides read TGTGCCAGCAGCCAAGTAGGCGCGGAGGGGACAGATACGCAGTATTTT. Translated: CASSQVGAEGTDTQYF.

The chain employs TRBV19 and TRBJ2-5; D not certain. Looked up from germline, CDR1 is LNHDA and CDR2 is SQIVND (reference sequence). V was cut by 3 bases and J by 2 bases, with 13 bases left in between. There are 15 residues in the CDR3. Here the CDR3 DNA reads TGTGCCAGTAGTATTAAGCTGGTGTTTCAAGAGACCCAGTACTTC. Translation gives CASSIKLVFQETQYF.

The V gene is TRBV19, the J gene TRBJ1-5, with D unresolved. Trimming took 7 bases from V and 4 from J, leaving 11 bases between them. The germline V gene has CDR1 LNHDA and CDR2 SQIVND (reference sequence). The CDR3 has 13 residues. The CDR3 nucleotides read TGTGCCAGTACCCCGGCCGCAAATCAGCCCCAGCATTTT. Encoded protein: CASTPAANQPQHF.

The V gene is TRBV2, the J gene TRBJ2-1; 7 bases fit TRBD2. CDR1 SNHLY and CDR2 FYNNEI come from the germline V gene. With V trimmed by 6 bases and J by 10 bases, 9 bases remained unmatched. This CDR3 contains 13 residues. The CDR3 region has the DNA TGTGCCAGCAGGAGGATTTGGGGGGGAGAGCAGTTCTTC. Its translation: CASRRIWGGEQFF. Full variable domain (remainder filled in from reference TRBV2 and TRBJ2-1): EPEVTQTPSHQVTQMGQEVILRCVPISNHLYFYWYRQILGQKVEFLVSFYNNEISEKSEIFDDQFSVERPDGSNFTLKIRSTKLEDSAMYFCASRRIWGGEQFFGPGTRLTVL.

V is TRBV5-1 and J is TRBJ2-3; 10 bases match TRBD2. Trimming removed 0 bases from V and 2 bases from J; junction bases left unmatched: 6. Germline CDR1 reads SGHRS; CDR2 reads YFSETQ. The CDR3 contains 17 residues. The CDR3 DNA sequence: TGCGCCAGCAGCTTGGAACTAGCGGGGCCAGCCACAGATACGCAGTATTTT. Amino acid sequence: CASSLELAGPATDTQYF.

This clone turned up a few times. V usage is TRBV6-1 and J usage is TRBJ1-5; TRBD1 is a possible D gene (5 bases). The germline V and J ends were trimmed by 3 bases and 3 bases, with 9 bases remaining between them. The CDR3 spans 14 residues. The germline V gene has CDR1 MNHNS and CDR2 SASEGT. The DNA of the CDR3 is TGTGCCAGCAGTGATGCAGGGCTCAATCAGCCCCAGCATTTT. It specifies CASSDAGLNQPQHF.

The chain is built from TRBV5-6 and TRBJ1-1; tentatively, D is TRBD1 (5 bases). The germline V and J ends were trimmed by 3 bases and 4 bases, with 22 bases remaining between them. CDR3 size: 17 residues. CDR1 and CDR2 from the germline V gene are SGHDT and YYEEEE. This CDR3 is CASSSRPRWTLVTEAFF. The CDR3, as DNA: TGTGCCAGCAGCTCCAGACCTCGATGGACACTAGTCACTGAAGCTTTCTTT.

The V and J genes are TRBV19 and TRBJ2-2, with 7 bases fitting TRBD1. The CDR3 is 15 amino acids. Germline CDR1 reads LNHDA; CDR2 reads SQIVND (reference sequence). J lost 2 bases, V lost 7 bases, and 7 bases had no gene match. The DNA for the CDR3 is TGTGCCAGTACCCACGGGACAGTAAACACCGGGGAGCTGTTTTTT. This codes for CASTHGTVNTGELFF.

This clone was seen more than once but under ten times. Other nucleotide sequences in the sample specify the same CDR3. CDR3 nucleotides: TGTGCTAGTGCCCCGGACGGCGGCACTGAAGCTTTCTTT. Amino acid sequence: CASAPDGGTEAFF. The chain recombines TRBV12-5 with TRBJ1-1; D not resolved. Trimming took off 7 bases at V and 4 bases at J, with 13 bases between the two ends. This CDR3 is built from 13 residues. Germline V lookup: CDR1 LGHNT, CDR2 FRNRAP.

The rearrangement joins TRBV6-4 to TRBJ1-6, with D unclear. The V end was cut by 2 bases, the J end by 7 bases, with 6 bases between. Germline V gives CDR1 MRHNA, CDR2 SNTAGT. This CDR3 contains 13 residues. CDR3 region: CASSDNPNSPLHF. The CDR3, as DNA: TGTGCCAGCAGTGACAATCCGAATTCACCCCTCCACTTT.

The genes are TRBV7-3 and TRBJ2-5; D may be TRBD2 (6 bases). Matching the DNA end better, TRBJ2-7 makes the J call doubtful. This CDR3 spans 15 amino acids. Germline V lookup: CDR1 SGHTA, CDR2 FQGTGA. CDR3 nucleotide sequence: TGTGCCAGCAGCTTAGGAGGGATCCCTACCTACGAGCAGTACTTC. Encoded protein: CASSLGGIPTYEQYF.